One and the same sample provided the 22 T cell receptor beta chains below, sequenced in a study of blood T cell repertoires in COVID-19. Produced via immunoSEQ multiplex PCR; TCRdb's table is partial and in-frame only. The data contain around 220,000 clones, around nine tenths of them singletons. Sequencing used peripheral blood. These receptors all stem from a woman between 40 and 50 years old who had recovered from COVID-19.

The chain joins TRBV20-1 to TRBJ1-2; D is perhaps TRBD1 (6 bases). Looked up from germline, CDR1 is DFQATT and CDR2 is SNEGSKA (reference sequence). Trimming removed 3 bases from V and 0 bases from J, with 20 bases in between. The length of the CDR3 is 17 residues. This chain's CDR3 is CSASLAGAEASNYGYTF. Written as DNA, the CDR3 is TGCAGTGCTAGTTTGGCGGGGGCGGAGGCTTCTAACTATGGCTACACCTTC.

The CDR3 DNA reads as TGTGCCATCAGAGCGACAGGGAACTACGAGCAGTACTTC. Its protein is CAIRATGNYEQYF. This chain links TRBV10-3 with TRBJ2-7, with 7 bases identical to TRBD1. V shed 6 bases and J 3 bases; nucleotides not matched to a gene: 5. This CDR3 contains 13 residues. Germline V gene data show CDR1 as ENHRY and CDR2 as SYGVKD.

This chain uses TRBV5-6 with TRBJ1-2; 10 nucleotides align to TRBD1. The CDR3 consists of 15 residues. The ends lost 4 bases at V and 4 bases at J; junction bases unmatched: 7. CDR1 SGHDT and CDR2 YYEEEE come from the germline V gene. CDR3 residues: CASSGTGEVGYGYTF. DNA of the CDR3: TGTGCCAGCAGCGGGACAGGGGAGGTGGGCTATGGCTACACCTTC.

The J gene is TRBJ2-2, the V gene TRBV7-2; possibly TRBD2 for D (6 bases). Trimming took off 4 bases at V and 2 bases at J, with 14 bases between the two ends. Germline V gives CDR1 SGHTA, CDR2 FQGNSA. The CDR3 spans 16 residues. CDR3 nucleotide sequence: TGTGCCAGCAGCTCGCTATGGCGGGGTAACACCGGGGAGCTGTTTTTT. It yields the protein CASSSLWRGNTGELFF.

The J gene is TRBJ2-7, the V gene TRBV7-9; D perhaps matches TRBD1 (6 bases). Germline V lookup: CDR1 SEHNR, CDR2 FQNEAQ (reference sequence). This CDR3 has 14 amino acids. Trimming shortened V by 0 bases and J by 5 bases, and 11 bases separated the two germline ends. The CDR3 coding sequence is TGTGCCAGCAGCTTAGCCCAAAACAGGGACGAGCAGTACTTC. This sequence encodes CASSLAQNRDEQYF.

The CDR3 DNA is TGTGCTAGTGGTTCGGGACTCCCGGACAATGAGCAGTTCTTC. Translated, it gives CASGSGLPDNEQFF. V gene TRBV12-5 combines with J gene TRBJ2-1, with D possibly matching TRBD2 (6 bases). This CDR3 spans 14 amino acids. V gave up 4 bases and J gave up 5 bases, with 12 bases separating them. Germline CDR1 and CDR2: LGHNT and FRNRAP.

The chain is built from TRBV7-8 and TRBJ1-1; 7 bases line up with TRBD1. V was clipped by 1 base and J by 6 bases; unmatched bases: 11. Germline assignment: CDR1 SGHVS and CDR2 FQNEAQ. The CDR3 is made up of 16 amino acids. The CDR3 spells CASSLVGGAGLAEAFF. As DNA, the CDR3 is TGTGCCAGCAGCTTAGTAGGGGGCGCAGGTTTGGCTGAAGCTTTCTTT.

As DNA, the CDR3 is TGCGCCAGCAGCCAAGATGGCAGGGGTGACGAGCAGTACTTC. Encoded protein: CASSQDGRGDEQYF. J is TRBJ2-7 and V is TRBV4-1; D is perhaps TRBD1 (6 bases). V lost 0 bases to trimming and J lost 5 bases, with 11 bases between them. Per germline, CDR1 MGHRA and CDR2 YSYEKL. This CDR3 is built from 14 residues.

The chain recombines TRBV6-6 with TRBJ2-3; the D gene is possibly TRBD1 (5 bases). The CDR3 is 13 amino acids. Trimming took off 8 bases at V and 2 bases at J, with 11 bases between the two ends. CDR1 is MNHNY and CDR2 is SVGAGI in the germline V gene (reference sequence). CDR3 sequence: CASVDSDTDTQYF. CDR3 DNA sequence: TGTGCCAGCGTCGACAGTGACACAGATACGCAGTATTTT.

V usage is TRBV11-2 and J usage is TRBJ2-3; 10 nucleotides match TRBD1. The junction had 1 base not matched to a gene; V was cut back by 4 bases and J by 3 bases. This CDR3 contains 14 residues. CDR1 is SGHAT, CDR2 FQNNGV, per germline. CDR3 coding DNA: TGTGCCAGCAGCTGGACAGGGGGGACAGATACGCAGTATTTT. As protein: CASSWTGGTDTQYF.

The chain employs TRBV7-9 and TRBJ2-5; 10 bases map to TRBD2. The V and J ends lost 2 bases and 5 bases, in that order; junction bases with no gene match: 5. CDR3 length equals 15 residues. CDR1 is SEHNR and CDR2 is FQNEAQ in the germline V gene (reference sequence). CDR3 sequence (DNA): TGTGCCAGCAGCTTAAGCGGGAGGGCCTTTGAGACCCAGTACTTC. This codes for CASSLSGRAFETQYF.

The rearrangement uses TRBV7-3 and TRBJ1-2; 9 bases agree with TRBD1. Losses at the gene ends were 3 bases for V and 7 bases for J; bases not matched to a gene: 3. This CDR3 spans 13 amino acids. CDR1 SGHTA and CDR2 FQGTGA come from the germline V gene. CDR3 in DNA: TGTGCCAGCAGCTTCGGACAGGGGAGTGGCTACACCTTC. Amino acid sequence: CASSFGQGSGYTF.

The DNA of the CDR3 is TGTGCCAGCAGTGGGACTAGCGGGGGGTGGACAGATACGCAGTATTTT. This encodes CASSGTSGGWTDTQYF. The rearrangement joins TRBV6-1 to TRBJ2-3; 14 nucleotides match TRBD2. The germline V gene has CDR1 MNHNS and CDR2 SASEGT. The ends lost 4 bases at V and 3 bases at J; junction bases unmatched: 3. The CDR3 is 16 amino acids.

The rearrangement links TRBV18 to TRBJ2-1, with a possible D match to TRBD1 (5 bases). From germline, CDR1 is KGHSH and CDR2 LQKENI. The length of the CDR3 is 15 residues. Trimming removed 5 bases from V and 7 bases from J, with 18 bases in between. The CDR3 DNA follows: TGTGCCAGCTCATATTATCGGTCGTCAGGGAATGAGCAGTTCTTC. Protein: CASSYYRSSGNEQFF.

The table lists this clone with a count of one. V is TRBV19 and J is TRBJ1-4, with TRBD1 matching over 8 bases. Germline assignment: CDR1 LNHDA and CDR2 SQIVND (reference sequence). V was pared by 7 bases and J by 6 bases, with 7 bases of the junction left unmatched. CDR3 length: 14 amino acids. CDR3 sequence reads: CASINRGEDEKLFF. DNA for the CDR3: TGTGCCAGTATTAACAGGGGGGAGGATGAAAAACTGTTTTTT.

The rearrangement joins TRBV2 to TRBJ2-4; TRBD1 aligns across 7 bases. V dropped 7 bases and J dropped 10; count of bases not matched to a gene: 10. There are 13 residues in the CDR3. Germline V gene data show CDR1 as SNHLY and CDR2 as FYNNEI. CDR3 sequence: CASTHRGGRIQYF. The CDR3 nucleotides read TGTGCCAGCACCCACAGGGGCGGAAGAATTCAGTACTTC.

This chain uses TRBV5-1 with TRBJ2-1; 10 bases are a match to TRBD2. The CDR3 loop spans 15 amino acids. Germline CDR1 and CDR2: SGHRS and YFSETQ. V was clipped by 2 bases and J by 6 bases; unmatched bases: 5. The CDR3: CASSFEGLASNEQFF. DNA of the CDR3: TGCGCCAGCAGCTTCGAGGGACTAGCGTCCAATGAGCAGTTCTTC.

The CDR3, as DNA: TGTGCCAGCAGGCCTAGACTAGCGGGCACAGATACGCAGTATTTT. Translated, it gives CASRPRLAGTDTQYF. This chain connects TRBV7-2 to TRBJ2-3, with 9 bases identical to TRBD2. Germline loops: CDR1 SGHTA, CDR2 FQGNSA. V lost 6 bases and J lost 1; bases outside the gene matches: 5. CDR3 length equals 15 residues.

V gene TRBV6-5 combines with J gene TRBJ1-3, with 8 bases fitting TRBD1. The CDR3 loop spans 14 amino acids. Unmatched junction bases numbered 6, after V lost 9 bases and J lost 2 bases. Germline V gene lookup returns CDR1 MNHEY and CDR2 SVGAGI. The DNA of the CDR3 is TGTGCCAGTCAGGACAGGGCGCCTGGAAACACCATATATTTT. Its protein is CASQDRAPGNTIYF.

The chain joins TRBV5-1 to TRBJ2-7; D is possibly TRBD2 (6 bases). The CDR3 is 15 residues long. Germline V CDR1 and CDR2: SGHRS, YFSETQ. Trimming left V 4 bases short and J 0 bases short, with 14 bases between. CDR3 nucleotide sequence: TGCGCCAGCAGCCGGCGGGGCGGGGACTCCTACGAGCAGTACTTC. Residues: CASSRRGGDSYEQYF.

The chain is built from TRBV7-2 and TRBJ2-5; 9 positions match TRBD2. This CDR3 is built from 14 residues. Germline V gene data show CDR1 as SGHTA and CDR2 as FQGNSA. V lost 1 base and J lost 7; bases outside the gene matches: 4. CDR3: CASSLGGRAVTQYF. The CDR3 bases are TGTGCCAGCAGCTTAGGCGGGAGGGCGGTGACCCAGTACTTC.

This chain joins TRBV3-1 (or the pseudogene TRBV3-2) and TRBJ1-4; possibly TRBD1 for D (6 bases). The CDR3 covers 20 residues. The V gene lost 0 bases and the J gene lost 2 bases, with 22 bases spanning the gap. Germline CDR1 is LGHDT and CDR2 is YNNKEL (reference sequence). The chain's CDR3 is CASSQDRDWPRGGTNEKLFF. Written as DNA, the CDR3 is TGTGCCAGCAGCCAAGATCGGGATTGGCCCAGGGGTGGCACTAATGAAAAACTGTTTTTT.